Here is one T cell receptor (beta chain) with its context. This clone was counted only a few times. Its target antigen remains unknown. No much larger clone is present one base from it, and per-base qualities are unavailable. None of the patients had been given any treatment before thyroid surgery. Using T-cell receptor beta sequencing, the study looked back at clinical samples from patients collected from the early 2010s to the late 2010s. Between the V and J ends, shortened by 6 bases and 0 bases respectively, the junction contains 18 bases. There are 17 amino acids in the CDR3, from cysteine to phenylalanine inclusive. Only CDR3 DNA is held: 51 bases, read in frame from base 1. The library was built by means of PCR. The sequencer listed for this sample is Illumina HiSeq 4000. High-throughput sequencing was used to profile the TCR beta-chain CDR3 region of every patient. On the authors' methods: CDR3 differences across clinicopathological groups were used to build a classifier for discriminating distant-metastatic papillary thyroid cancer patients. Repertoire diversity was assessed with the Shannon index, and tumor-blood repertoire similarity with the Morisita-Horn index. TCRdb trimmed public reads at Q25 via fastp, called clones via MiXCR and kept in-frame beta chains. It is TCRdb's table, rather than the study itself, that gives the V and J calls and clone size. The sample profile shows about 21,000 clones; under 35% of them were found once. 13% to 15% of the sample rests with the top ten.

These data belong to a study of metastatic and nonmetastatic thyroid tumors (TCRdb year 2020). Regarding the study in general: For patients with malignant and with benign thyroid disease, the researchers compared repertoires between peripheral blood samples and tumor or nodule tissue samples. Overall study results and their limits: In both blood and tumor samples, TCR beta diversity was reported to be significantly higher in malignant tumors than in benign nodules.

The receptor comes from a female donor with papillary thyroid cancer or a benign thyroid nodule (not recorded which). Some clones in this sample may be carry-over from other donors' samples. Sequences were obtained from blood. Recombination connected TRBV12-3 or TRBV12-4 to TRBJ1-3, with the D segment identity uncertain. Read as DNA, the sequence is TGTGCCAGCAGCCCCGCCGTTTCCTTAGTCTCTGGAAACACCATATATTTT. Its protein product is CASSPAVSLVSGNTIYF.